These T cell receptor beta chains were read from a single sample in a study of blood T cell repertoires in COVID-19. TCRdb's copy holds only in-frame clones and misses some; the assay was immunoSEQ multiplex PCR. This table has roughly 200,000 clones, roughly 79% appearing once. The sequencing sample was made of peripheral blood. These receptor sequences come from a woman aged 40 to 55 with COVID-19, enrolled during active disease. Each CDR3 is given with its conserved first and last residue. The D gene is left open where the match is weak. Clone size appears in some rows only: once, few, many, or a class for an expanded clone.

TRBV18	NA	TRBJ2-5	NA	TGTGCCAGCTCACCACCGTGGGGGACTGGGAGAGAGACCCAGTACTTC	CASSPPWGTGRETQYF
TRBV19	TRBD2	TRBJ2-2	NA	TGTGCCAGTAGCCAAGCACCCGGGACTATTAGCGGGGAGCTGTTTTTT	CASSQAPGTISGELFF
TRBV28	NA	TRBJ1-5	NA	TGTGCCAGCGGGGAGCAGGGGATTCAGCCCCAGCATTTT	CASGEQGIQPQHF
TRBV12-3/TRBV12-4	NA	TRBJ1-3	NA	TGTGCCAGCAGCCCCCGTAGCACCATATATTTT	CASSPRSTIYF
TRBV11-2	NA	TRBJ1-2	once	TGTGCCAGCAGCTTAGATCAGGCGGGCGGCTATGGCTACACCTTC	CASSLDQAGGYGYTF
TRBV18	NA	TRBJ1-1	NA	TGTGCCAGCTCACCACCCGGCAACGCGGGAGCAACTGAAGCTTTCTTT	CASSPPGNAGATEAFF
TRBV4-1	TRBD2	TRBJ2-2	NA	TGCGCCAGCAGCCACTCGACTAGCGGGAGGGGGACGGGCGGGGAGCTGTTTTTT	CASSHSTSGRGTGGELFF
TRBV5-4	NA	TRBJ2-2	once	TGTGCCAGCAGCTTCGGCACCGGGGAGCTGTTTTTT	CASSFGTGELFF
TRBV28	TRBD1	TRBJ2-7	once	TGTGCCAGCCAGGACAGGGGTGCCGACGAGCAGTACTTC	CASQDRGADEQYF
TRBV3-1/TRBV3-2	TRBD2	TRBJ2-1	NA	TGTGCCAGCAGCCCCGGGACTAGCGGATACAATGAGCAGTTCTTC	CASSPGTSGYNEQFF
TRBV28	NA	TRBJ2-2	NA	TGTGCCAGCACTAACCACGAACCGACAGTTAACACCGGGGAGCTGTTTTTT	CASTNHEPTVNTGELFF
TRBV19	NA	TRBJ1-1	NA	TGTGCCAGCACGTTCCAGGGGATGAACACTGAAGCTTTCTTT	CASTFQGMNTEAFF
TRBV15	NA	TRBJ1-2	NA	TGTGCCACCCGGGGGTCGGGGTATGGCTACACCTTC	CATRGSGYGYTF
TRBV27	TRBD1	TRBJ2-2	few	TGTGCCAGCAGTTATCTGACAGGGCCCGGGGAGCTGTTTTTT	CASSYLTGPGELFF
TRBV18	NA	TRBJ2-1	few	TGTGCCAGCTCACCTCTTCCGTACAATGAGCAGTTCTTC	CASSPLPYNEQFF
TRBV29-1	TRBD2	TRBJ2-1	NA	TGCAGCGTTACTAGCGGGAAGGCTGAGCAGTTCTTC	CSVTSGKAEQFF
TRBV7-2	TRBD2	TRBJ2-2	NA	TGTGCCGTCGGGACTAGCGGGAACACCGGGGAGCTGTTTTTT	CAVGTSGNTGELFF
TRBV4-1	TRBD2	TRBJ2-7	NA	TGCGCCAGCAGCCAGCTAGGGACTAGCGGGAGGGCCATCATCGGCGAGCAGTACTTC	CASSQLGTSGRAIIGEQYF
TRBV28	NA	TRBJ2-7	few	TGTGCCAGCAGTTCCGGGACATCCGAGCAGTACTTC	CASSSGTSEQYF
TRBV6-5	NA	TRBJ2-3	NA	TGTGCCAGCAGGCCCGCTCTAGCAAGTCCGCAGTATTTT	CASRPALASPQYF
TRBV18	TRBD2	TRBJ2-1	NA	TGTGCCAGCTCACCCGCAGGATGGCGGGAGGGCTTTTACAATGAGCAGTTCTTC	CASSPAGWREGFYNEQFF
TRBV5-1	NA	TRBJ1-4	NA	TGCGCCAGCAGCTTGGCAACCTTCAGGGAAAAACTGTTTTTT	CASSLATFREKLFF
TRBV7-2	NA	TRBJ1-4	NA	TGTGCCAGCAGCTCCGGGCCGGGAGGAAAACTGTTTTTT	CASSSGPGGKLFF
TRBV11-2	NA	TRBJ1-6	NA	TGTGCCAGCAGCTTGATGGACAGTGCCCTCCACTTT	CASSLMDSALHF
TRBV7-8	TRBD2	TRBJ2-5	NA	TGTGCCAGCAGCTTAACGGGGGGGGCCTTAAGTGAGACCCAGTACTTC	CASSLTGGALSETQYF
TRBV29-1	NA	TRBJ1-1	few	TGCAGCGTACGGACAGTCGGGGACACTGAAGCTTTCTTT	CSVRTVGDTEAFF
TRBV4-2	NA	TRBJ2-5	NA	TGTGCCAGCAGCCAAGTTTGGGACGGGAGTGACGAAGGGACCCAGTACTTC	CASSQVWDGSDEGTQYF
TRBV7-9	NA	TRBJ2-3	NA	TGTGCCAGCACCCAAAGGGGCAGTGGAGATACGCAGTATTTT	CASTQRGSGDTQYF
TRBV18	TRBD1	TRBJ1-1	NA	TGTGCCAGCTCCGAAGACAGGGCCACTGAAGCTTTCTTT	CASSEDRATEAFF
TRBV3-1/TRBV3-2	TRBD2	TRBJ2-7	NA	TGTGCCAGCAGCCAAGACACGGGAGGTCTAGTCTCCTACGAGCAGTACTTC	CASSQDTGGLVSYEQYF
TRBV11-2	NA	TRBJ2-5	NA	TGTGCCAGCAGCTTAGGAGGGGGTAAAGAGACCCAGTACTTC	CASSLGGGKETQYF
TRBV6-5	NA	TRBJ2-1	once	TGTGCCAGCAGAGGGGGAGGGAATGAGCAGTTCTTC	CASRGGGNEQFF
TRBV28	TRBD1	TRBJ2-2	NA	TGTGCCAGCAGTTTATTTTCCCCCCTGACAGGGCGAACCGGGGAGCTGTTTTTT	CASSLFSPLTGRTGELFF
TRBV19	NA	TRBJ1-3	few	TGTGCCAGTACCCAAGGGGACACCATATATTTT	CASTQGDTIYF
TRBV5-1	NA	TRBJ2-5	few	TGCGCCAGCAGCTTTGGACTATCGGAGACCCAGTACTTC	CASSFGLSETQYF
TRBV2	NA	TRBJ1-6	NA	TGTGCCAGCAGTGAGTACCGGTATAATTCACCCCTCCACTTT	CASSEYRYNSPLHF
TRBV30	TRBD2	TRBJ2-7	once	TGTGCCTGGAGTGTAGGAGCGGGAACCTACGAGCAGTACTTC	CAWSVGAGTYEQYF
TRBV11-2	NA	TRBJ2-5	NA	TGTGCCAGCAGCCAGGAGGCCTTACAAGAGACCCAGTACTTC	CASSQEALQETQYF
TRBV18	TRBD1	TRBJ2-4	NA	TGTGCCAGCTCAGGGGACAGGGGAAACATTCAGTACTTC	CASSGDRGNIQYF
TRBV2	TRBD1	TRBJ1-1	few	TGTGCCAGCGGGAACAGGGGTAGGAATGAAGCTTTCTTT	CASGNRGRNEAFF
TRBV27	NA	TRBJ1-5	NA	TGTGCCAGCAGTTTAAGCTTTCCAGGCGCGGGGCAGCCCCAGCATTTT	CASSLSFPGAGQPQHF
TRBV3-1/TRBV3-2	NA	TRBJ2-2	NA	TGTGCCAGCAGCCAAATGGCCTACACCGGGGAGCTGTTTTTT	CASSQMAYTGELFF